This TCR beta chain was sequenced in a study of PD-1 blockade in mismatch repair-deficient tumors. Across the whole study: Patients had 12 mismatch repair-deficient cancer types, all previously treated and progressing. Whole-study findings and limits: Rapid post-treatment expansion, then contraction, generally preceding radiologic response, marked tumor-resident clones.

With respect to this clone: The antigen remains undetermined.

This CDR3 contains 14 residues. Germline CDR1 is SGHVS and CDR2 is FQNEAQ. The junction had 1 base not matched to a gene; V was cut back by 1 base and J by 5 bases. TCRdb keeps only in-frame clones here, not all; method: immunoSEQ multiplex PCR. This table has some 100,000 clones, about four fifths appearing once. PCR or immunohistochemistry showed mismatch repair deficiency in every enrolled patient. A few pembrolizumab responders had their TCRs sequenced. The specimen was peripheral blood, collected 36 weeks after starting pembrolizumab. V gene TRBV7-8 combines with J gene TRBJ1-2; 10 positions match TRBD1. The source is an adult with mismatch repair-deficient cancer. CDR3 DNA sequence: TGTGCCAGCAGCTTAGGGGGACAGGGGTATGGCTACACCTTC. Translation: CASSLGGQGYGYTF.